A single sample gave rise to the 15 T cell receptor beta chains below, sequenced in a study of blood T cell repertoires in COVID-19. Clones were sequenced by immunoSEQ multiplex PCR, and TCRdb holds only the in-frame ones, with some missing. The table includes 250,000 to 300,000 clones, around 92% detected once. Sequenced sample: peripheral blood. The receptors here all came from a woman aged 30 to 39 with COVID-19, enrolled during active disease.

The J gene is TRBJ2-5, the V gene TRBV4-2; D uncertain. The germline CDR1 and CDR2 sequences are LGHNA and YNFKEQ. V lost 0 bases, J lost 5 bases, and 10 bases lay in between. This CDR3 comprises 14 residues. The CDR3 DNA reads TGTGCCAGCAGCCAAGATTGGTCAGTCGAGACCCAGTACTTC. Translated, it gives CASSQDWSVETQYF.

The chain is built from TRBV5-4 and TRBJ1-2; TRBD1 aligns across 7 bases. V lost 7 bases and J lost 8; bases outside the gene matches: 8. Per germline, CDR1 SGHNT and CDR2 YYREEE (reference sequence). The CDR3 is 12 residues long. DNA of the CDR3: TGTGCCAGCCTCGACAGGGCGGAGGGCTACACCTTC. It codes for CASLDRAEGYTF.

The rearrangement joins TRBV5-4 to TRBJ1-2, with unresolved D. The V and J ends lost 6 bases and 5 bases respectively, with 11 bases between them. The CDR3 has 12 amino acids. CDR1 is SGHNT, CDR2 YYREEE, per germline (reference sequence). CDR3 nucleotide sequence: TGTGCCAGCACCCTAGCAGGTTATGGCTACACCTTC. The encoded protein is CASTLAGYGYTF.

This chain joins TRBV5-1 and TRBJ1-5, with 7 positions matching TRBD1. The CDR3 contains 15 residues. The V gene end was trimmed by 4 bases and the J gene end by 2 bases; junction bases not matched to a gene: 6. Germline CDR1 is SGHRS and CDR2 is YFSETQ. The CDR3 here is CASSQLTGGNQPQHF. The CDR3 region has the DNA TGCGCCAGCAGCCAACTTACAGGGGGCAATCAGCCCCAGCATTTT.

The CDR3 DNA sequence: TGTGCCAGCAGCTCTACCTACGAGCAGTACTTC. Protein sequence: CASSSTYEQYF. The gene calls are TRBV7-6 and TRBJ2-7; no clear D gene. Germline values: CDR1 SGHVS, CDR2 FNYEAQ. The CDR3 runs to 11 residues. The germline V and J ends were trimmed by 4 bases and 2 bases, with 3 bases remaining between them.

This chain connects TRBV18 to TRBJ1-5; 10 bases agree with TRBD1. The ends lost 1 base at V and 5 bases at J; junction bases unmatched: 5. The CDR3 extends over 16 amino acids. Germline V gene sequence: CDR1 KGHSH, CDR2 LQKENI. The CDR3 loop is CASSPQTGGPDQPQHF. The CDR3 DNA reads TGTGCCAGCTCACCACAGACAGGGGGCCCCGATCAGCCCCAGCATTTT.

The CDR3 protein is CASSIQGNTGELFF. CDR3 DNA sequence: TGTGCCAGTAGTATACAGGGAAACACCGGGGAGCTGTTTTTT. The V gene is TRBV19, the J gene TRBJ2-2; D may be TRBD1 (5 bases). Trimming stripped 2 bases from V and 2 bases from J, with 6 bases between. The length of the CDR3 is 14 residues. CDR1 LNHDA and CDR2 SQIVND come from the germline V gene (reference sequence).

The CDR3 loop is CASTHGESPLHF. The CDR3 DNA sequence: TGTGCCAGCACCCATGGAGAATCACCCCTCCACTTT. V is TRBV6-6 and J is TRBJ1-6; D remains unclear. CDR1 is MNHNY and CDR2 is SVGAGI in the germline V gene (reference sequence). V was pared by 7 bases and J by 10 bases, with 11 bases between. The CDR3 sequence is 12 residues long.

The chain links TRBV29-1 to TRBJ1-5; D gene unclear. Germline-derived CDR1 and CDR2 are SQVTM and ANQGSEA. This CDR3 region has 13 residues. The V end lost 4 bases, the J end lost 7 bases, and 14 bases lay between the germline ends. The CDR3 DNA is TGCAGCGTTGGATCAGTCGCGGAACAGCCCCAGCATTTT. Translated: CSVGSVAEQPQHF.

This chain joins TRBV5-1 and TRBJ2-1; no reliable D call. This CDR3 region has 14 residues. V shed 2 bases and J shed 2 bases, with 8 bases lying between them. CDR1 is SGHRS, CDR2 YFSETQ, per germline. CDR3 sequence (DNA): TGCGCCAGCAGCTTTGTCAGGACCTACAATGAGCAGTTCTTC. Its protein product is CASSFVRTYNEQFF. Variable domain in full (rest from reference TRBV5-1 and TRBJ2-1): KAGVTQTPRYLIKTRGQQVTLSCSPISGHRSVSWYQQTPGQGLQFLFEYFSETQRNKGNFPGRFSGRQFSNSRSEMNVSTLELGDSALYLCASSFVRTYNEQFFGPGTRLTVL.

The chain links TRBV4-2 to TRBJ2-1, with no clear D. Per the germline V gene, CDR1 is LGHNA and CDR2 is YNFKEQ. The germline V and J ends were trimmed by 0 bases and 4 bases, with 10 bases remaining between them. This CDR3 region has 15 residues. The CDR3 nucleotides read TGTGCCAGCAGCCAAGAATCCGACACATACAATGAGCAGTTCTTC. It encodes CASSQESDTYNEQFF.

The chain links TRBV19 to TRBJ2-7; 8 nucleotides align to TRBD2. Germline CDR1 is LNHDA and CDR2 is SQIVND (reference sequence). The CDR3 totals 14 residues. The junction had 6 bases not matched to a gene; V was cut back by 1 base and J by 7 bases. Written as DNA, the CDR3 is TGTGCCAGTAGTATAGCGGGGGGGCCTTGGGAGCAGTACTTC. Translation gives CASSIAGGPWEQYF.

This chain links TRBV6-4 with TRBJ1-2; the D gene is possibly TRBD1 (5 bases). The CDR3 loop spans 13 amino acids. The V gene lost 5 bases and the J gene lost 0 bases, with 7 bases spanning the gap. Germline V gene lookup returns CDR1 MRHNA and CDR2 SNTAGT. The CDR3, as DNA: TGTGCCAGCAGTCAGGGTTCTAACTATGGCTACACCTTC. This encodes CASSQGSNYGYTF.

The CDR3 DNA follows: TGTGCCAGCAGTGAAGGGGTCGGGTCCGACGAGCAGTACTTC. Its protein is CASSEGVGSDEQYF. This chain joins TRBV27 and TRBJ2-7; possibly TRBD1 for D (5 bases). V was trimmed by 5 bases and J by 5 bases, leaving 16 bases between them. Germline lookup yields CDR1 MNHEY and CDR2 SMNVEV (reference sequence). This CDR3 region has 14 residues.

J is TRBJ2-1 and V is TRBV25-1, with D unclear. The CDR3 covers 15 residues. Trimming cost V 1 base and J 5 bases, with 12 bases left between them. Germline lookup yields CDR1 MGHDK and CDR2 SYGVNS. Here the CDR3 reads CASSEWSTRHNEQFF. In DNA form, the CDR3 reads TGTGCCAGCAGTGAATGGAGTACACGGCACAATGAGCAGTTCTTC. Using reference TRBV25-1 and TRBJ2-1 for the parts outside the CDR3, the full variable domain is EADIYQTPRYLVIGTGKKITLECSQTMGHDKMYWYQQDPGMELHLIHYSYGVNSTEKGDLSSESTVSRIRTEHFPLTLESARPSHTSQYLCASSEWSTRHNEQFFGPGTRLTVL.